What follows describes a single T cell receptor beta chain. The clone's antigen remains unknown. No clone much larger than this one lies a single base away; base qualities are absent. RNA was extracted with the RNeasy kit and about 0.5 to 1 ug was reverse transcribed using random hexamers. The immunoSEQ multiplex PCR assay, covering 54 Vbeta and 13 Jbeta segments, was used to amplify TCR beta CDR3 regions. PCR amplification bias was corrected using a synthetic template baseline for primer optimization and computational correction. Turning to the authors' computational methods: Reads were annotated to V, D and J genes per IMGT and analyzed with immunoSEQ Analyzer, keeping only productive sequences. Clonality was computed as one minus Shannon entropy normalized by log2 of the number of productive unique sequences. Public and private clones were assessed among the 100 most prevalent clones of each patient and control. Susac-specific clones were defined as absent from healthy and MS cohorts, over a thousand published viral clones and other ImmuneACCESS disease sequences. TCRdb reworked the public reads: Q25 trimming with fastp, MiXCR clone assembly, productive beta chains retained. Rows matching on CDR3 protein sequence are summarized as one entry with the most common DNA and genes. The authors' filters were not applied to this entry. This sample has tens of thousands of distinct CDR3 sequences in its table, and approximately 93% of those were observed once. The ten most abundant clones make up roughly 0.97% of the sample.

Trimmed from V: 3 bases; trimmed from J: 2 bases; junction bases lacking a gene match: 5. The CDR3 covers 15 residues, taking in both the cysteine and the phenylalanine. The retained sequence is limited to the CDR3, 45 bases, with the frame set at the first base. From a lookup of the germline V gene, CDR1 and CDR2 are SGHRS and YFSETQ. Peripheral blood CD8+ and CD4+ T cells from healthy donors, Susac syndrome patients and multiple sclerosis patients were profiled using high-throughput TCR beta sequencing. Susac syndrome patients met recently defined diagnostic criteria for definite or probable disease. Bulk CD8+ and CD4+ T cells were purified by magnetic negative isolation, whereas CD8+ TEMRA cells were enriched by FACS. Blood was drawn into EDTA tubes, processed within 24 hours, and PBMCs were isolated by density gradient centrifugation. PBMCs destined for TCR sequencing were cryopreserved in liquid nitrogen and later thawed in a 37 °C water bath. Purity of sorted or isolated CD4+, CD8+ and CD8+ TEMRA cells was at least 90%.

This sample was included in a study of CD8 T cells in Susac syndrome (dated by TCRdb to between 2018 and 2021). Regarding the study in general: Among the sequenced Susac syndrome patients, six had clinically active disease and about eight were in clinical remission. At blood withdrawal, Susac syndrome patients were therapy-naive, treated with corticosteroids (with IVIg additionally given to some), or treated with IVIg alone. Clonality of the CD8+ T cell repertoire was compared between over ten healthy donors, some 14 Susac syndrome patients and 15 multiple sclerosis patients. Repertoire sequencing was used to test whether CD8+ T cell activation and differentiation in Susac syndrome was antigen driven.

Overall study outcomes, separate from this receptor: In the total CD8+ and CD8+ TEMRA repertoires, 15 to 20 and five Susac-specific public clones, respectively, were identified. The number of individuals in the TCR sequencing and HLA analysis was acknowledged as relatively small. Clonal expansion was seen in Susac syndrome CD8+ repertoires, peaking in CD8+ TEMRA cells and being greater in clinically active patients than in remitting ones.

The chain is assembled from TRBV5-1 and TRBJ2-5, with 9 bases aligning to TRBD1. This receptor was taken from a human donor with Susac syndrome. The sequencing input was CD8+ T cells from PBMCs. This receptor carries the CDR3 CASSSTGGIQETQYF. The DNA reads TGCGCCAGCAGCTCGACAGGGGGAATACAAGAGACCCAGTACTTC.